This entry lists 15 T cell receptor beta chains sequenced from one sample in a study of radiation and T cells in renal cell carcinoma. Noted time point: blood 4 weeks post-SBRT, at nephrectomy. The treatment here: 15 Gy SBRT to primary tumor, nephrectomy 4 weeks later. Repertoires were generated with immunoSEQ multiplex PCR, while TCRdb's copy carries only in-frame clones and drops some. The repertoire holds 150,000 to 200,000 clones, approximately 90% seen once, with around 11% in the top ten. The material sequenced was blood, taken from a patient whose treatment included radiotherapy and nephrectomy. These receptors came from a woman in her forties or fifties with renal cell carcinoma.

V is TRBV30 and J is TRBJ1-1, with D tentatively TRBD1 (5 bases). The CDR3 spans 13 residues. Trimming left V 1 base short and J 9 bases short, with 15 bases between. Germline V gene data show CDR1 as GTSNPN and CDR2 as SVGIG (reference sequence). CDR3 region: CAWSDGASIQAFF. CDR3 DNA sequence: TGTGCCTGGAGTGACGGGGCCTCCATCCAAGCTTTCTTT.

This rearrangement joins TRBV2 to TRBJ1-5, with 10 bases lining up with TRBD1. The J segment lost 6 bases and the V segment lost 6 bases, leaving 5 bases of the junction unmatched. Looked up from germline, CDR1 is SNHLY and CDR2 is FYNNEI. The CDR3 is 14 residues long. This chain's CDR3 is CASRDRGLSQPQHF. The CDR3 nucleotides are TGTGCCAGCAGGGACAGGGGGTTAAGTCAGCCCCAGCATTTT.

This CDR3 reads CASSESSSYNSPLHF. The DNA of the CDR3 is TGTGCCAGCAGTGAATCCAGCTCCTATAATTCACCCCTCCACTTT. The chain recombines TRBV25-1 with TRBJ1-6; D gene ambiguous. The V gene lost 1 base and the J gene lost 0 bases, with 4 bases spanning the gap. This CDR3 comprises 15 residues. Germline-derived CDR1 and CDR2 are MGHDK and SYGVNS.

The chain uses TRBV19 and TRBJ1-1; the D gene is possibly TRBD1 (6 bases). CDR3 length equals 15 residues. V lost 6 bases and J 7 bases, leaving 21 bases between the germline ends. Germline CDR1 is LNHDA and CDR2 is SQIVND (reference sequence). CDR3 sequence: CASSKDRTGLREAFF. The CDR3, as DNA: TGTGCCAGTAGCAAAGACCGTACAGGGTTGCGTGAAGCTTTCTTT.

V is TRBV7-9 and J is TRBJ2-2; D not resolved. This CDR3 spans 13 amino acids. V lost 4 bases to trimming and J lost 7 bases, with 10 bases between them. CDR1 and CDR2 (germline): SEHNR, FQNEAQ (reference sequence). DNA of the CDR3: TGTGCCAGCAGCTCATCCGTGGTCGGGGAGCTGTTTTTT. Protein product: CASSSSVVGELFF.

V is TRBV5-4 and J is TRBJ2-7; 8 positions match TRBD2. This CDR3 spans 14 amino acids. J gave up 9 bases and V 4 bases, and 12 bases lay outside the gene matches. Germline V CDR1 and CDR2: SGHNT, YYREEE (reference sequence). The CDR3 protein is CASSPGLASSAQYF. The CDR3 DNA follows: TGTGCCAGCAGCCCAGGACTAGCCAGCTCAGCGCAGTACTTC.

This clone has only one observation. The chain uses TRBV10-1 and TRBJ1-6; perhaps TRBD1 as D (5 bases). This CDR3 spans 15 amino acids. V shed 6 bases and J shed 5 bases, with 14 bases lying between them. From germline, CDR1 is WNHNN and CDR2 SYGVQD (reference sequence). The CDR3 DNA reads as TGCGCCAGCAGCCGACAGAACACCAATAATTCACCCCTCCACTTT. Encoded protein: CASSRQNTNNSPLHF.

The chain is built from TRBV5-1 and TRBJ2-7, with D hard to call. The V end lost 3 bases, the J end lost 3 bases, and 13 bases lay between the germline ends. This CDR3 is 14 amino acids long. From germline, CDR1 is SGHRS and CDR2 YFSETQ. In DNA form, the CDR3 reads TGCGCCAGCAGCTCCCAGCTTACGGACTACGAGCAGTACTTC. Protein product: CASSSQLTDYEQYF.

The CDR3 region has the DNA TGTGCCAGCAGCTTTCTAGTTCCGTACTACGAGCAGTACTTC. Amino acid sequence: CASSFLVPYYEQYF. The V gene is TRBV7-4, the J gene TRBJ2-7; unclear D gene. Trimming took off 3 bases at V and 3 bases at J, with 12 bases between the two ends. This CDR3 is built from 14 residues. Germline CDR1 SGHVT, CDR2 SQSDAQ.

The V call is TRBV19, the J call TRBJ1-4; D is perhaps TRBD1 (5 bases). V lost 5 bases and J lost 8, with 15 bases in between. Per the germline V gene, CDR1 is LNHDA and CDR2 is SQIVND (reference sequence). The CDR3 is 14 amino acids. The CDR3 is CASSFQGSDEKLFF. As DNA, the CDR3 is TGTGCCAGTAGTTTCCAGGGATCGGACGAAAAACTGTTTTTT.

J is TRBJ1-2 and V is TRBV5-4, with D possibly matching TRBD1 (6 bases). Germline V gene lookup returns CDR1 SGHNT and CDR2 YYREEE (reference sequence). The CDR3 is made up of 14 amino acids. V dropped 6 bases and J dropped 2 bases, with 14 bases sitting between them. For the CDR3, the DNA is TGTGCCAGCACCGGTGGGGGCCGGAACTATGGCTACACCTTC. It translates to CASTGGGRNYGYTF.

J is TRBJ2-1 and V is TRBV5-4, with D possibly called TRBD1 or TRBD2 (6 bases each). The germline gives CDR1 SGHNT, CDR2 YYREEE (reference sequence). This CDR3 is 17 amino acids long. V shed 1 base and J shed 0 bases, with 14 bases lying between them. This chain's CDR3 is CASSLPGGRLSYNEQFF. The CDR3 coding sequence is TGTGCCAGCAGCTTGCCCGGGGGCCGGCTCTCCTACAATGAGCAGTTCTTC.

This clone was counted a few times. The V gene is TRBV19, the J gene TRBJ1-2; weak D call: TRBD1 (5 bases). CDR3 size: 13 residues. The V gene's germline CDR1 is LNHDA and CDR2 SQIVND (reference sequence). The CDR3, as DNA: TGTGCTGCTGGGCAGGGAGATAACTATGGCTACACCTTC. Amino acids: CAAGQGDNYGYTF.

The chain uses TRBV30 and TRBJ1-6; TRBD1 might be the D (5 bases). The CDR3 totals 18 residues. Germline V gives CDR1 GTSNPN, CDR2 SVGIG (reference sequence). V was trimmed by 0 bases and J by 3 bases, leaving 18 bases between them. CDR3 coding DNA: TGTGCCTGGAGTGTAAGGCGGGACGTCTTCGGCTATAATTCACCCCTCCACTTT. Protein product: CAWSVRRDVFGYNSPLHF.

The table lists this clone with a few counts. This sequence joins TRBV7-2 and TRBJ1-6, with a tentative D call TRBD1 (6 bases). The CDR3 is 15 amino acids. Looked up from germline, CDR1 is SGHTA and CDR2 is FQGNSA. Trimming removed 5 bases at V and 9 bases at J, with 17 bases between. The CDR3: CASSLPTGRTSPLHF. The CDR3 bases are TGTGCCAGCAGCCTACCCACAGGGAGGACTTCACCCCTCCACTTT.